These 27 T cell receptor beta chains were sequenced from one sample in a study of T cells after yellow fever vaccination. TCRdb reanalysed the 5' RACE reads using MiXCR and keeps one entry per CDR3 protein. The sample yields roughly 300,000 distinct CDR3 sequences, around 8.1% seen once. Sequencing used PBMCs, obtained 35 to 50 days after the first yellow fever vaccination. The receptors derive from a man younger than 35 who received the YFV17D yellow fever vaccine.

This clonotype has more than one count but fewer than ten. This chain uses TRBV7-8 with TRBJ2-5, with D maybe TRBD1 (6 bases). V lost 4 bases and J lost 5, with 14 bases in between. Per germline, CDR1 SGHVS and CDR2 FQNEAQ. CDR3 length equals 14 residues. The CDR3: CASSSYRDEETQYF. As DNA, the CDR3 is TGTGCCAGCAGCTCTTACAGGGACGAGGAGACCCAGTACTTC.

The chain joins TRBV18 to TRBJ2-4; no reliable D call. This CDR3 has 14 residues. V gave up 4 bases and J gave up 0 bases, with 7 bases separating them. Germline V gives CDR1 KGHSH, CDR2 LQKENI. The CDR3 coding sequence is TGTGCCAGCTCACGAGACGTAGCCAAAAACATTCAGTACTTC. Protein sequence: CASSRDVAKNIQYF.

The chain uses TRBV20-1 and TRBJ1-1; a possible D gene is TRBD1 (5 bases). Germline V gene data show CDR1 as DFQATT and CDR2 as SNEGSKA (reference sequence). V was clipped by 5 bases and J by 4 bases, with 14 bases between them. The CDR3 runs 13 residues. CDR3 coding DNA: TGCAGTGCTGCAGGGTTCGGCGGCACTGAAGCTTTCTTT. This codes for CSAAGFGGTEAFF.

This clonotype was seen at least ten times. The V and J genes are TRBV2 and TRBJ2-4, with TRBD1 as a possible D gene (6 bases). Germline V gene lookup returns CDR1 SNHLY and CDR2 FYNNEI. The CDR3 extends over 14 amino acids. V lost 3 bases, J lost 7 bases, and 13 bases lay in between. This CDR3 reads CASSERGIGNIQYF. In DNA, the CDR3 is TGTGCCAGCAGTGAGAGGGGGATCGGGAACATTCAGTACTTC.

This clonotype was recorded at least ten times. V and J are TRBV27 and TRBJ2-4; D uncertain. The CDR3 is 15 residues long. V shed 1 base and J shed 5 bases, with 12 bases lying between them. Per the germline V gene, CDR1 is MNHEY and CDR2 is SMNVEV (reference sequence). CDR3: CASSLLGIRENIQYF. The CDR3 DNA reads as TGTGCCAGCAGTTTATTGGGGATCCGGGAAAACATTCAGTACTTC.

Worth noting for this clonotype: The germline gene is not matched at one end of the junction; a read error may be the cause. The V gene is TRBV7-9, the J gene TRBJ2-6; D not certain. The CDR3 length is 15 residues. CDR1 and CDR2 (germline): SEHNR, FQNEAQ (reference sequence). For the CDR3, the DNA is TGTGCCAGCAGCTCACCAAAAACTGGGACCAACGTCCTGACTTTC. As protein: CASSSPKTGTNVLTF.

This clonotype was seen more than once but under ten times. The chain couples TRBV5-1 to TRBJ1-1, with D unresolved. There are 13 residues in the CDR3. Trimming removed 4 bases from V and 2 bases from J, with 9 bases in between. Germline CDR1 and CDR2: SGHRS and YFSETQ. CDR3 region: CASSQKLNTEAFF. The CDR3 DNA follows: TGCGCCAGCAGCCAAAAGCTTAACACTGAAGCTTTCTTT.

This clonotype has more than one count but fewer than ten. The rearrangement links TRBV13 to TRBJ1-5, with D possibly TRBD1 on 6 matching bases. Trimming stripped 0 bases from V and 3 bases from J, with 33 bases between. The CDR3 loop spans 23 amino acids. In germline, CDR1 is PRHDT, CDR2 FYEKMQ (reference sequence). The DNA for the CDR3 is TGTGCCAGCAGCTTAGGCGATCGGGGTGTCCGGAGAACAACAGGGACGGTCAATCAGCCCCAGCATTTT. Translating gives CASSLGDRGVRRTTGTVNQPQHF.

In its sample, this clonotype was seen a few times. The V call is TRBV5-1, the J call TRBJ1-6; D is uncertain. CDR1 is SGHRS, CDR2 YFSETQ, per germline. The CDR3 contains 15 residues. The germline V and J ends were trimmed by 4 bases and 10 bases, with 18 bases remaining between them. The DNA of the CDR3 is TGCGCCAGCAGCCTAGCAGGAAGGAACTTATCACCCCTCCACTTT. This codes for CASSLAGRNLSPLHF.

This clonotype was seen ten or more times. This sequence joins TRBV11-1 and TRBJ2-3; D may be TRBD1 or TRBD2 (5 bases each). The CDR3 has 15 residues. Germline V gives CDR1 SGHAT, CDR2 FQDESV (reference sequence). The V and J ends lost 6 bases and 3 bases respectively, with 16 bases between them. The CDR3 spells CASSSQGRGTDTQYF. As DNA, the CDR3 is TGTGCCAGCAGTTCCCAGGGAAGAGGGACAGATACGCAGTATTTT.

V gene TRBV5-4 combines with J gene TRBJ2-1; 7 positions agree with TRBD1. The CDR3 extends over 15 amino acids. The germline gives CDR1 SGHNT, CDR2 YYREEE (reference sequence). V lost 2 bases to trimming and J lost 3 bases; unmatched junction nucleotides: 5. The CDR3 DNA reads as TGTGCCAGCAGCTTCCAGACAGGGAACTACAATGAGCAGTTCTTC. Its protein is CASSFQTGNYNEQFF.

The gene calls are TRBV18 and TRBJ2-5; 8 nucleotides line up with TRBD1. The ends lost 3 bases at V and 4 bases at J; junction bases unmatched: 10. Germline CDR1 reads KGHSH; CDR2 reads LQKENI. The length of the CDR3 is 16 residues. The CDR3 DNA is TGTGCCAGCTCACCGCCATCGACAGGGGTCCGAGAGACCCAGTACTTC. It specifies CASSPPSTGVRETQYF.

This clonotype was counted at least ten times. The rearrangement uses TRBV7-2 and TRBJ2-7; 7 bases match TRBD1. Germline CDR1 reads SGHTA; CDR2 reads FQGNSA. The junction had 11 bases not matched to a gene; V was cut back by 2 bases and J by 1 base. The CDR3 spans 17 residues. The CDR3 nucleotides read TGTGCCAGCAGCTTAAGTTACTCCGGGACAGTATCCTACGAGCAGTACTTC. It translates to CASSLSYSGTVSYEQYF.

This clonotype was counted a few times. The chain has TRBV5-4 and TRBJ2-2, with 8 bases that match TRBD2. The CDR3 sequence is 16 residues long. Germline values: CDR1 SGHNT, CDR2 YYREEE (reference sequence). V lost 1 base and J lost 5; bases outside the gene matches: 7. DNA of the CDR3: TGTGCCAGCAGCTTGACTAGCGGTGATATTACCGGGGAGCTGTTTTTT. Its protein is CASSLTSGDITGELFF.

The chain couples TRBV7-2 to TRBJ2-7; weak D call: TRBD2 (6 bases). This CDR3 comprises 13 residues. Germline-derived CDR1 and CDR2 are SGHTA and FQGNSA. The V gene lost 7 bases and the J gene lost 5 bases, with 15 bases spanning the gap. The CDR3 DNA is TGTGCCAGCAAAGCGGGCCCGTCCGACGAGCAGTACTTC. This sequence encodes CASKAGPSDEQYF.

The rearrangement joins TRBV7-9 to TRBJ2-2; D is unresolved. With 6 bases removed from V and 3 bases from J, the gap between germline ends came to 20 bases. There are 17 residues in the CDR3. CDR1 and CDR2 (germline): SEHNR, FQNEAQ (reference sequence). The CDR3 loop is CASSLNAPYSDTGELFF. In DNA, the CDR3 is TGTGCCAGCAGTCTTAACGCACCTTACTCAGACACCGGGGAGCTGTTTTTT.

CDR3 region: CASSLTGGEAFF. In nucleotides, the CDR3 is TGTGCCAGCAGTTTGACCGGGGGTGAAGCTTTCTTT. The chain employs TRBV28 and TRBJ1-1, with D perhaps TRBD1 (5 bases). The V gene lost 3 bases and the J gene lost 7 bases, with 9 bases spanning the gap. The germline V gene has CDR1 MDHEN and CDR2 SYDVKM. This CDR3 contains 12 residues.

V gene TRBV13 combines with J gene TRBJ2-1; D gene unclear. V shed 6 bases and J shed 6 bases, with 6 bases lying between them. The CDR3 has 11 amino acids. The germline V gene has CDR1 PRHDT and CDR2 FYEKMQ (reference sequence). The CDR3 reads CASRWGNEQFF. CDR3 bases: TGTGCCAGCAGATGGGGCAATGAGCAGTTCTTC.

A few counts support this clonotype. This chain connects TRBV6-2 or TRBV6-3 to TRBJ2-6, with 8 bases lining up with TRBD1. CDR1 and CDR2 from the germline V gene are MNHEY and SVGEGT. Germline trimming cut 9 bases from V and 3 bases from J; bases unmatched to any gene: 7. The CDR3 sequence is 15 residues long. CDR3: CASGTGLLGANVLTF. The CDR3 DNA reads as TGTGCCAGTGGGACAGGCCTCCTTGGGGCCAACGTCCTGACTTTC.

Written as DNA, the CDR3 is TGTGCCAGCAGCCCCGAGGGCGGATCCTACGAGCAGTACTTC. This translates into CASSPEGGSYEQYF. The chain links TRBV7-2 to TRBJ2-7; tentative D call: TRBD2 (5 bases). Germline lookup yields CDR1 SGHTA and CDR2 FQGNSA. CDR3 length: 14 amino acids. Trimming shortened V by 5 bases and J by 1 base, and 12 bases separated the two germline ends. The full variable domain, its missing parts supplied by reference TRBV7-2 and TRBJ2-7, is GAGVSQSPSNKVTEKGKDVELRCDPISGHTALYWYRQSLGQGLEFLIYFQGNSAPDKSGLPSDRFSAERTGGSVSTLTIQRTQQEDSAVYLCASSPEGGSYEQYFGPGTRLTVT.

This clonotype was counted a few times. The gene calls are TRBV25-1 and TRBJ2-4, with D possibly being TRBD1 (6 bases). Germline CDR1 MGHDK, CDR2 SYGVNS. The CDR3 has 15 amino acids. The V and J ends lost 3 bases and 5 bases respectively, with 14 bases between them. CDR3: CASSDLQGNQNIQYF. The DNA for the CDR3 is TGTGCCAGCAGTGACCTACAGGGTAATCAAAACATTCAGTACTTC.

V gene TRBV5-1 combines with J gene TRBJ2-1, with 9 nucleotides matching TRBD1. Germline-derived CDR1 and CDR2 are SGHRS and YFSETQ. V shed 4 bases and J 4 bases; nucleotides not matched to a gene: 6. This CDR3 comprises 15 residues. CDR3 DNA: TGCGCCAGCAGCGAGGGGGACAGGGAATACAATGAGCAGTTCTTC. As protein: CASSEGDREYNEQFF.

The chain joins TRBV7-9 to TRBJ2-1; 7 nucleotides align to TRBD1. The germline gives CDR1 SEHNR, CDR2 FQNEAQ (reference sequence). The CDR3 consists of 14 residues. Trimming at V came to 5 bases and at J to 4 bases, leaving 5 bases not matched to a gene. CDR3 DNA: TGTGCCAGCAGCACTCGACAGGGATACAATGAGCAGTTCTTC. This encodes CASSTRQGYNEQFF.

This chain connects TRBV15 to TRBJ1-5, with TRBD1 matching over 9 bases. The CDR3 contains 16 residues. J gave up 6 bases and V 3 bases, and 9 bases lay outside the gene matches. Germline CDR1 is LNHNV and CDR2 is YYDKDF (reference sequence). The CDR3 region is CATSRGEDRGVQPQHF. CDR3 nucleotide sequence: TGTGCCACCAGCAGGGGGGAGGACAGGGGTGTTCAGCCCCAGCATTTT.

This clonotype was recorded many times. CDR3 coding DNA: TGCGCCAGCAGCCAAGATGGGGGACTGCTACAAGAGACCCAGTACTTC. This gives the protein CASSQDGGLLQETQYF. The chain combines TRBV4-1 with TRBJ2-5, with a possible D match to TRBD2 (6 bases). V shed 0 bases and J shed 2 bases, with 13 bases lying between them. The CDR3 has 16 amino acids. Germline V lookup: CDR1 MGHRA, CDR2 YSYEKL.

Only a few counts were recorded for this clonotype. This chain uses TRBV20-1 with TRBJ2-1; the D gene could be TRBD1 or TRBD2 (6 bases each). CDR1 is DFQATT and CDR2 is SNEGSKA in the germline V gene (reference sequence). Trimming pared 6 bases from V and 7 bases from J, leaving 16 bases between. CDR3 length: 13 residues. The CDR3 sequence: CSAAQQGGNEQFF. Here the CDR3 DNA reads TGCAGTGCCGCCCAACAAGGGGGGAATGAGCAGTTCTTC.

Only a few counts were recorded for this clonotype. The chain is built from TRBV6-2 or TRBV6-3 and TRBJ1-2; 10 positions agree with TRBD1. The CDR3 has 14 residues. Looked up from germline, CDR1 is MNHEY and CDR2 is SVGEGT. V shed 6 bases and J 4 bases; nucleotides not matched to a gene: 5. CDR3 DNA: TGTGCCAGCAGACCGGGACAGGGGTCCTATGGCTACACCTTC. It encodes CASRPGQGSYGYTF.